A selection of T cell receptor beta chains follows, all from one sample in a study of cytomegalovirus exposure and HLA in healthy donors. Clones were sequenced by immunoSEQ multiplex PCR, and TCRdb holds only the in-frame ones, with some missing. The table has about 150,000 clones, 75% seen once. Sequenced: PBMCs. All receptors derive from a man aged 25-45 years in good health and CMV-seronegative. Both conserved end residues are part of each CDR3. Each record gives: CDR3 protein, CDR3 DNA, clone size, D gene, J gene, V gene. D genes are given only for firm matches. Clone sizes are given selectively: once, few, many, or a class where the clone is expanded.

CASSAKEADSYEQYF	TGTGCCAGCAGCGCCAAAGAGGCAGACTCCTACGAGCAGTACTTC	once	-	TRBJ2-7	TRBV6-1
CASSFYRQGGYGYTF	TGTGCCAGCAGTTTCTACCGACAGGGTGGCTATGGCTACACCTTC	-	TRBD1	TRBJ1-2	TRBV27
CASSDETGGTWNEQFF	TGTGCCAGCAGTGACGAAACAGGGGGCACTTGGAATGAGCAGTTCTTC	-	TRBD1	TRBJ2-1	TRBV6-4
CASSSTSGGLSSYEQYF	TGTGCCAGCAGTTCGACTAGCGGGGGGCTGAGCTCCTACGAGCAGTACTTC	-	TRBD2	TRBJ2-7	TRBV28
CASSRYTGLETQYF	TGTGCCAGCAGTAGGTATACAGGGTTGGAGACCCAGTACTTC	few	-	TRBJ2-5	TRBV14
CASRFWMGSGELFF	TGTGCCAGTAGATTTTGGATGGGCTCCGGGGAGCTGTTTTTT	-	-	TRBJ2-2	TRBV19
CAISESMAGHTEAFF	TGTGCCATCAGTGAGTCGATGGCAGGGCACACTGAAGCTTTCTTT	-	-	TRBJ1-1	TRBV10-3
CASSYSPGSGNTIYF	TGTGCCAGCAGTTACTCCCCGGGCTCTGGAAACACCATATATTTT	-	-	TRBJ1-3	TRBV6-5
CASSLSAGSSYEQYF	TGTGCCAGCAGCTTGAGTGCGGGGAGCTCCTACGAGCAGTACTTC	-	-	TRBJ2-7	TRBV5-4
CASSQAQGVDLYEQYF	TGCGCCAGCAGCCAAGCCCAGGGCGTGGACCTCTACGAGCAGTACTTC	-	-	TRBJ2-7	TRBV4-1
CASSYLRSVNYGYTF	TGTGCCAGCAGTTACCTTCGGTCGGTCAACTATGGCTACACCTTC	-	-	TRBJ1-2	TRBV6-5
CATSSPGPGGGYTF	TGTGCCACCAGCAGCCCAGGACCGGGAGGGGGCTACACCTTC	-	-	TRBJ1-2	TRBV15
CASSLKGGNTEAFF	TGTGCCAGCAGTTTAAAAGGGGGTAACACTGAAGCTTTCTTT	-	-	TRBJ1-1	TRBV27
CASRYRDSLMWGYTF	TGTGCCAGCAGATACCGGGACAGTCTCATGTGGGGCTACACCTTC	few	TRBD1	TRBJ1-2	TRBV7-3
CASRVRGNTIYF	TGTGCCAGCAGGGTCAGGGGAAACACCATATATTTT	once	-	TRBJ1-3	TRBV6-4
CASSLGRNSPLHF	TGTGCCAGCAGCTTAGGGAGAAATTCACCCCTCCACTTT	once	-	TRBJ1-6	TRBV7-3
CASSSLAGVLETQYF	TGTGCCAGCAGCTCCCTAGCGGGGGTATTAGAGACCCAGTACTTC	-	TRBD2	TRBJ2-5	TRBV7-9
CASSIDPGFRGRETSGNTIYF	TGTGCCAGTAGTATAGATCCGGGTTTTAGGGGCCGTGAGACCTCTGGAAACACCATATATTTT	-	-	TRBJ1-3	TRBV19
CASSGRTSGILESQYF	TGTGCCAGCAGTGGCCGGACTAGCGGGATCTTAGAGAGTCAGTACTTC	-	TRBD2	TRBJ2-4	TRBV28
CASRSTGYNQPQHF	TGTGCCAGCAGGTCCACAGGGTACAATCAGCCCCAGCATTTT	-	-	TRBJ1-5	TRBV6-5
CASTSDTGQPQHF	TGTGCCAGCACCTCGGACACAGGTCAGCCCCAGCATTTT	-	-	TRBJ1-5	TRBV27
CASSLAGDYNEQFF	TGTGCCAGCAGCTTAGCGGGGGACTACAATGAGCAGTTCTTC	-	TRBD2	TRBJ2-1	TRBV7-3
CASSLPGGEQYF	TGTGCCAGCAGCCTACCCGGGGGTGAGCAGTACTTC	-	-	TRBJ2-5	TRBV2
CASSRGQNYGYTF	TGTGCCAGCAGCCGGGGACAGAACTATGGCTACACCTTC	-	TRBD1	TRBJ1-2	TRBV28
CATSRARGSYEQYF	TGTGCCACCAGCAGAGCCCGAGGCTCCTACGAGCAGTACTTC	-	-	TRBJ2-7	TRBV15
CASKGQGANTGELFF	TGTGCCAGCAAAGGACAGGGGGCGAACACCGGGGAGCTGTTTTTT	-	TRBD1	TRBJ2-2	TRBV27
CASTPAAHPKQFF	TGTGCCAGCACCCCGGCGGCGCATCCGAAGCAGTTCTTC	-	-	TRBJ2-1	TRBV7-9
CSVAHRGSAGNTIYF	TGCAGCGTTGCCCACCGAGGGTCGGCTGGAAACACCATATATTTT	-	-	TRBJ1-3	TRBV29-1
CASSEGDLGAFF	TGTGCCAGCAGTGAAGGCGATCTAGGGGCGTTCTTC	-	-	TRBJ2-1	TRBV6-1
CASSPPDRDGYGYTF	TGTGCCAGCAGTCCCCCTGACAGGGACGGCTATGGCTACACCTTC	-	TRBD1	TRBJ1-2	TRBV28
CASSSLAGDYEQYF	TGTGCCAGTAGTTCTTTAGCGGGAGACTACGAGCAGTACTTC	-	TRBD2	TRBJ2-7	TRBV19
CSVGGDYYEQYF	TGCAGCGTTGGTGGAGACTACTACGAGCAGTACTTC	-	-	TRBJ2-7	TRBV29-1
CASSVEGDTQYF	TGTGCCAGCAGCGTAGAGGGGGATACGCAGTATTTT	-	-	TRBJ2-3	TRBV9
CASRSTQATNEKLFF	TGTGCCAGCAGAAGTACACAAGCAACTAATGAAAAACTGTTTTTT	-	-	TRBJ1-4	TRBV16
CATPVGESTYNEQFF	TGTGCCACCCCCGTTGGGGAGTCCACCTACAATGAGCAGTTCTTC	once	-	TRBJ2-1	TRBV6-1
CASSVPDRGKGNEQFF	TGTGCCAGCAGCGTACCTGACAGGGGGAAAGGCAATGAGCAGTTCTTC	-	TRBD1	TRBJ2-1	TRBV9
CASSPQGEKLFF	TGTGCCAGCAGCCCCCAGGGGGAAAAACTGTTTTTT	-	-	TRBJ1-4	TRBV7-9
CASSLRGGTYNEQFF	TGTGCCAGCAGCTTGCGAGGGGGCACCTACAATGAGCAGTTCTTC	-	TRBD1	TRBJ2-1	TRBV5-8
CASSETFTGATYEQYF	TGTGCCAGCAGTGAAACTTTCACAGGGGCGACCTACGAGCAGTACTTC	-	TRBD1	TRBJ2-7	TRBV6-1
CASSPPVGRKANYGYTF	TGTGCCAGTAGTCCCCCGGTGGGGAGAAAGGCTAACTATGGCTACACCTTC	-	-	TRBJ1-2	TRBV19
CASRAHANTGELFF	TGTGCCAGTAGGGCACACGCGAACACCGGGGAGCTGTTTTTT	-	-	TRBJ2-2	TRBV19